This record concerns one T cell receptor (beta chain) sequence. Its antigen is undetermined. One end of the junction fails to match germline, which may point to a read error. TCRbeta libraries were built with three rounds of nested PCR, modified from ARM-PCR. TCRdb re-analysed the multiplex PCR reads in MiXCR, keeping a single row per CDR3 protein. The sample shows about 79,000 distinct CDR3 sequences, 55% to 75% of them seen only once. RNA was extracted from bulk tissue without any cell sorting. These data are taken from a study of tumor and adjacent non-tumor tissue in lung cancer. Across the study: Aged about 30 to 85 years, patients included roughly 10 men and 4 to 6 women with stage I to III disease. Each sample yielded around 4 million productive TCRbeta reads on average. Study outcomes and limitations: Shorter survival was associated with higher TCR diversity in tumors. Normal lung showed higher cumulative top 100 clone frequency than tumor.

The CDR3 totals 15 residues. CDR1 is MNHEY, CDR2 SVGAGI, per germline. The chain uses TRBV6-5 and TRBJ2-3; 7 nucleotides match TRBD1. The TCR comes from a woman aged 40-49 years with non-small cell lung cancer. The specimen was lung tumor tissue. Written as DNA, the CDR3 is TGTGGCAGCAGTTACTCCCAAACAGGGGCAGATACGCGGTATTTT. Translation: CGSSYSQTGADTRYF.